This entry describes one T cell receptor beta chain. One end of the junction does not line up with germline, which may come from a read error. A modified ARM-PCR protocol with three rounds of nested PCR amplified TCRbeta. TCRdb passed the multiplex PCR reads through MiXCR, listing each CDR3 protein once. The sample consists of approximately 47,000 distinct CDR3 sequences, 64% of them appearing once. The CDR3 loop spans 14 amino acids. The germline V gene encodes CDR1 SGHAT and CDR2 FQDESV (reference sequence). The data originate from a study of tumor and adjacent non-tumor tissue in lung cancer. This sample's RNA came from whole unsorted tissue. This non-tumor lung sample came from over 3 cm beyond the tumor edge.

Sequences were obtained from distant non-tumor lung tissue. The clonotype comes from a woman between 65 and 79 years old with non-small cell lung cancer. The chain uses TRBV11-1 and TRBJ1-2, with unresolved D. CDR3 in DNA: TGTGCCAGCAGTCTTTCGGGAGTTGGATATGGCTACGCCTTC. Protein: CASSLSGVGYGYAF.